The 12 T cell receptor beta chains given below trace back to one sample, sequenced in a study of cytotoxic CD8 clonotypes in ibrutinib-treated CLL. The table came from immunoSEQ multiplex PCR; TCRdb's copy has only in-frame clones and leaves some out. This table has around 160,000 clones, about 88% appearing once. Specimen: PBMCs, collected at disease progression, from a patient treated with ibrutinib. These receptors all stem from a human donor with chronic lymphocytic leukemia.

In DNA form, the CDR3 reads TGTGCCAGCAGCTTAGGGACTATCACCGCCGGGGAGCTGTTTTTT. This translates into CASSLGTITAGELFF. The chain joins TRBV11-2 to TRBJ2-2; perhaps TRBD2 as D (6 bases). The CDR3 loop spans 15 amino acids. Trimming pared 1 base from V and 6 bases from J, leaving 12 bases between. CDR1 is SGHAT and CDR2 is FQNNGV in the germline V gene.

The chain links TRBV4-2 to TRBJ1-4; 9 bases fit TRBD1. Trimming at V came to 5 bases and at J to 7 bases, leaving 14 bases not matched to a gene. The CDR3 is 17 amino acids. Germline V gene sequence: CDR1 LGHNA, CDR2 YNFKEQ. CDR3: CASSTTGTGRSGEKLFF. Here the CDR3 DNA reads TGTGCCAGCAGCACGACCGGGACAGGGAGAAGTGGTGAAAAACTGTTTTTT.

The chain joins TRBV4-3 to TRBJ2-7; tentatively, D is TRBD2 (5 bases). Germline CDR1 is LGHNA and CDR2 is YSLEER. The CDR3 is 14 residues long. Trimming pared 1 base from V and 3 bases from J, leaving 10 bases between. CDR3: CASSQAVGSYEQYF. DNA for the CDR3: TGCGCCAGCAGCCAAGCTGTAGGGAGCTACGAGCAGTACTTC.

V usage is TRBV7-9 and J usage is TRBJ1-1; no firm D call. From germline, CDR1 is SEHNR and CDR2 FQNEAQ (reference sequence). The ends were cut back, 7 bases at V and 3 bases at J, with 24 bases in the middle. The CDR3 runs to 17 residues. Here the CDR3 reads CASTLGKPGSRDTEAFF. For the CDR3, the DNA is TGTGCCAGCACTTTGGGAAAGCCGGGGAGTAGGGACACTGAAGCTTTCTTT.

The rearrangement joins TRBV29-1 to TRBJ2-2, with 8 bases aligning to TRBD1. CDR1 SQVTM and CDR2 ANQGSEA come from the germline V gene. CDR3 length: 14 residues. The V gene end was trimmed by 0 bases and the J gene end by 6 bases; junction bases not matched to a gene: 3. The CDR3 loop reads CSVEELTGAGELFF. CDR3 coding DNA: TGCAGCGTTGAAGAACTGACAGGGGCCGGGGAGCTGTTTTTT.

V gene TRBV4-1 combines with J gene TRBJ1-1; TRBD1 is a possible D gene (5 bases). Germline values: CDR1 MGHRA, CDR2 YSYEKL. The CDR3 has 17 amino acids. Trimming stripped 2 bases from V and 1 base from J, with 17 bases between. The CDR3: CASSQKQWEGPNTEAFF. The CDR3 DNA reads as TGCGCCAGCAGCCAAAAACAATGGGAGGGACCGAACACTGAAGCTTTCTTT.

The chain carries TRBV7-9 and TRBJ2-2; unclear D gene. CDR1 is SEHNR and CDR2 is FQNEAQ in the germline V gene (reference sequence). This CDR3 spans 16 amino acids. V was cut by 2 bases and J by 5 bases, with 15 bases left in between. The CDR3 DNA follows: TGTGCCAGCAGCTTAATAGCAGGCCGCTTAACCGGGGAGCTGTTTTTT. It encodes CASSLIAGRLTGELFF.

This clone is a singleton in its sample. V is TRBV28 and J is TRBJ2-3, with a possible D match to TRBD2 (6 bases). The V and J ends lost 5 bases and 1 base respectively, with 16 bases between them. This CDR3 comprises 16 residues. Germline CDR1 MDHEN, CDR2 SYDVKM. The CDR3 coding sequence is TGTGCCAGCAGTCCCCTCATCGAGCGGGGCACAGATACGCAGTATTTT. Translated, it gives CASSPLIERGTDTQYF.

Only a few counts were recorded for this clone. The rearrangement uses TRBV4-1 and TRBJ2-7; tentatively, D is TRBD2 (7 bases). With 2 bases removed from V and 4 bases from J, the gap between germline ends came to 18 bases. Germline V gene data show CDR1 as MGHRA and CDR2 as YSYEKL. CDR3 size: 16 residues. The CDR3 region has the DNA TGCGCCAGCAGCCAACTGGCAGGGGAGGGCCAGTACGAGCAGTACTTC. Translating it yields CASSQLAGEGQYEQYF.

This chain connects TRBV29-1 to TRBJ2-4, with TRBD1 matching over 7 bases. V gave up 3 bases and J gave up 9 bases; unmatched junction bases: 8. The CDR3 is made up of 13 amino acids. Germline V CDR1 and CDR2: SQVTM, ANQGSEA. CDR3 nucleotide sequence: TGCAGCGTTGAGAAGCTCCAGGGGGTCATTCAGTACTTC. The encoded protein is CSVEKLQGVIQYF.

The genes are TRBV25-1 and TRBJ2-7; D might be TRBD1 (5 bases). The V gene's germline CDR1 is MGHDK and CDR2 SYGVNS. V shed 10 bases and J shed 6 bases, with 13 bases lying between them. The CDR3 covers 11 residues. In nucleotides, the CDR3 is TGTGCCACCTGGTCAAGGGGCGAGCAGTACTTC. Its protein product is CATWSRGEQYF.

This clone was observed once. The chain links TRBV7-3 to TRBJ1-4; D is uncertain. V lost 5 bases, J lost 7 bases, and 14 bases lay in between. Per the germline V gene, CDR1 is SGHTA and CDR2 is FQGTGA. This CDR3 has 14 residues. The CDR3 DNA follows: TGTGCCAGCAGCCTAGGACCGGATGGTGAAAAACTGTTTTTT. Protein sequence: CASSLGPDGEKLFF.